This T cell receptor beta chain stems from a study of T cell responses to AZD1222 COVID-19 vaccine. Overall study: Analysis merged second doses at about 4 or about 12 weeks.

This clone has a single count. No antigen is known for it. Here immunoSEQ multiplex PCR was the method, and the copy in TCRdb shows in-frame clones only, minus some. The sample yields roughly 160,000 clones, approximately 91% seen once. Findings of the study overall: Donors in the cohort were predominantly white British and more often female, and clonal diversity was possibly underestimated.

Source: peripheral blood, taken on day 0 of AZD1222 vaccination. The origin of this receptor is an adult in good health.

In nucleotides, the CDR3 is TGTGCCACCAGTAAGTCACAGGACTCTGGGGCCAACGTCCTGACTTTC. As protein: CATSKSQDSGANVLTF. This chain links TRBV24-1 with TRBJ2-6, with D possibly TRBD1 on 5 matching bases. Per germline, CDR1 KGHDR and CDR2 SFDVKD. This CDR3 spans 16 amino acids. Trimming took 6 bases from V and 0 from J, leaving 11 bases between them.